Presented here are 8 T cell receptor beta chains from one specimen sequenced in a study of OX40 agonist ivuxolimab in advanced cancers. Method: immunoSEQ multiplex PCR; TCRdb's copy keeps in-frame clones and lacks some. Of about 95,000 clones listed, 89% are singletons. The input for sequencing was CD4+ or CD8+ T cells sorted from blood, taken in a trial of the OX40 agonist ivuxolimab. The receptors here all came from an adult with an advanced solid tumor such as melanoma, head and neck, liver or kidney cancer.

The chain has TRBV7-9 and TRBJ2-5; 7 bases align to TRBD1. The CDR3 totals 16 residues. With V trimmed by 4 bases and J by 4 bases, 12 bases remained unmatched. CDR1 is SEHNR and CDR2 is FQNEAQ in the germline V gene (reference sequence). The CDR3 sequence is CASSYPRQGRRETQYF. CDR3 nucleotide sequence: TGTGCCAGCAGCTATCCTCGACAGGGAAGGAGAGAGACCCAGTACTTC.

The chain combines TRBV28 with TRBJ2-5, with 9 positions matching TRBD1. The CDR3 runs 14 residues. Germline assignment: CDR1 MDHEN and CDR2 SYDVKM. The V and J ends lost 3 bases and 9 bases, in that order; junction bases with no gene match: 8. CDR3 residues: CASSFLGQGEPQYF. CDR3 sequence (DNA): TGTGCCAGCAGTTTTTTGGGACAGGGTGAGCCCCAGTACTTC. The full variable domain, its missing parts supplied by reference TRBV28 and TRBJ2-5, is DVKVTQSSRYLVKRTGEKVFLECVQDMDHENMFWYRQDPGLGLRLIYFSYDVKMKEKGDIPEGYSVSREKKERFSLILESASTNQTSMYLCASSFLGQGEPQYFGPGTRLLVL.

The chain couples TRBV10-3 to TRBJ2-1; possible D gene TRBD1, 5 bases. Germline V lookup: CDR1 ENHRY, CDR2 SYGVKD. The V and J ends lost 6 bases and 4 bases respectively, with 22 bases between them. This CDR3 is 17 amino acids long. DNA for the CDR3: TGTGCCATCAGCCCGACCCAGGGCCAGTACGCGTACAATGAGCAGTTCTTC. Protein product: CAISPTQGQYAYNEQFF.

The chain combines TRBV28 with TRBJ2-3; weak D call: TRBD1 (5 bases). V gave up 6 bases and J gave up 0 bases, with 13 bases separating them. Germline V gene sequence: CDR1 MDHEN, CDR2 SYDVKM. The CDR3 is made up of 15 amino acids. As DNA, the CDR3 is TGTGCCAGCAGGTATATAGGGGCGAGCACAGATACGCAGTATTTT. Protein: CASRYIGASTDTQYF.

The chain joins TRBV7-9 to TRBJ2-3; 10 bases match TRBD2. The germline CDR1 and CDR2 sequences are SEHNR and FQNEAQ (reference sequence). V was pared by 5 bases and J by 2 bases, with 7 bases of the junction left unmatched. This CDR3 contains 16 residues. The CDR3: CASSLGTSALTDTQYF. CDR3 in DNA: TGTGCCAGCAGCCTCGGGACTAGCGCCCTCACAGATACGCAGTATTTT.

This chain links TRBV5-1 with TRBJ2-2; D is uncertain. From germline, CDR1 is SGHRS and CDR2 YFSETQ. This CDR3 comprises 14 residues. V lost 4 bases and J 13 bases, leaving 20 bases between the germline ends. The DNA of the CDR3 is TGCGCCAGCAGCCTCAGTATGGGGTCTTCCTGGCTGTTTTTT. Protein sequence: CASSLSMGSSWLFF. The whole variable domain, filled in from reference TRBV5-1 and TRBJ2-2, reads KAGVTQTPRYLIKTRGQQVTLSCSPISGHRSVSWYQQTPGQGLQFLFEYFSETQRNKGNFPGRFSGRQFSNSRSEMNVSTLELGDSALYLCASSLSMGSSWLFFGEGSRLTVL.

This sequence joins TRBV10-3 and TRBJ2-1, with D possibly being TRBD2 (6 bases). CDR3 size: 14 residues. Germline V gene data show CDR1 as ENHRY and CDR2 as SYGVKD. V shed 4 bases and J shed 6 bases, with 13 bases lying between them. CDR3 nucleotides: TGTGCCATCAGTGTCTCGGGGGTGGGCAATGAGCAGTTCTTC. Its translation is CAISVSGVGNEQFF.

This chain uses TRBV6-1 with TRBJ2-7; D is possibly TRBD1 (5 bases). Trimming pared 5 bases from V and 6 bases from J, leaving 17 bases between. The CDR3 extends over 14 amino acids. The germline gives CDR1 MNHNS, CDR2 SASEGT. The CDR3 here is CASSPPPDMSEQYF. DNA of the CDR3: TGTGCCAGCAGTCCGCCACCGGACATGAGCGAGCAGTACTTC.